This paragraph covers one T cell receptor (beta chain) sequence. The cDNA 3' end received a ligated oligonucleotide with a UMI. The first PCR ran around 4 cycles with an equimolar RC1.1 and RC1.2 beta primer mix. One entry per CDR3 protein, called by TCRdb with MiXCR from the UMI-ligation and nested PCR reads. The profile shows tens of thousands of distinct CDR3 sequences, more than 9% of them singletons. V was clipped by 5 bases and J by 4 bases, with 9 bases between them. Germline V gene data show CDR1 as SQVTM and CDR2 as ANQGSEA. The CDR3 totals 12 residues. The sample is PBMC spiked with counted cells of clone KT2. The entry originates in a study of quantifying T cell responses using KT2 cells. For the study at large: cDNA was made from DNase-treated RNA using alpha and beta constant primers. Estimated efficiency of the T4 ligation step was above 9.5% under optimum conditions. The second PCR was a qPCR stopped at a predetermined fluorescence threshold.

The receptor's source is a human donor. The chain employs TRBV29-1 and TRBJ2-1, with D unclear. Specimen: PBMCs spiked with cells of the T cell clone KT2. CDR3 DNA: TGCAGCGTTACCCACAGATACAATGAGCAGTTCTTC. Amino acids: CSVTHRYNEQFF.